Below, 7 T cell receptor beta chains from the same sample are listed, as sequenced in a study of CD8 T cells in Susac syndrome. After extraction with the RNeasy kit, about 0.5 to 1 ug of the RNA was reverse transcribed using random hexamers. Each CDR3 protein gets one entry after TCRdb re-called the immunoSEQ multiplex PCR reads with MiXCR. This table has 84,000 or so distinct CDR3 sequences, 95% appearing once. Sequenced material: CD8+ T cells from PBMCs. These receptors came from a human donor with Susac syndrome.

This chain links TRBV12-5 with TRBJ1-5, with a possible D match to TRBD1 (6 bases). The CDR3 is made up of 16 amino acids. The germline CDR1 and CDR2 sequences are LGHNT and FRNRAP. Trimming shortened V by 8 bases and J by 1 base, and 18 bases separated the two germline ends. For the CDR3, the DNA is TGTGCTAGTCGCCGGGACAATCAAATGAGCAATCAGCCCCAGCATTTT. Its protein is CASRRDNQMSNQPQHF.

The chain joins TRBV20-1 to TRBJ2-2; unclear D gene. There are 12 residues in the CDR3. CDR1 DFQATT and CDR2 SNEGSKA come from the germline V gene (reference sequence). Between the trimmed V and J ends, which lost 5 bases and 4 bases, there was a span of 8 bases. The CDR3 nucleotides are TGCAGTGCTCTCCTAACCACCGGGGAGCTGTTTTTT. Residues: CSALLTTGELFF.

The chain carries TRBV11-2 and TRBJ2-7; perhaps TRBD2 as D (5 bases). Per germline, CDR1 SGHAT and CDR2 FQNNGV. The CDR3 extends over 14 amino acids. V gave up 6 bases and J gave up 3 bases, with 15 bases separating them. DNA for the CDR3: TGTGCCAGCAGACAAAGCGCGGGCGGCTACGAGCAGTACTTC. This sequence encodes CASRQSAGGYEQYF.

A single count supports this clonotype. Here the CDR3 DNA reads TGTGCCAGCAGCCAATATCTCCGGAACGAGCAGTTCTTC. It encodes CASSQYLRNEQFF. The chain uses TRBV3-1 and TRBJ2-1, with D unresolved. CDR3 length equals 13 residues. With 2 bases removed from V and 10 bases from J, the gap between germline ends came to 12 bases. Germline V gene lookup returns CDR1 LGHDT and CDR2 YNNKEL (reference sequence).

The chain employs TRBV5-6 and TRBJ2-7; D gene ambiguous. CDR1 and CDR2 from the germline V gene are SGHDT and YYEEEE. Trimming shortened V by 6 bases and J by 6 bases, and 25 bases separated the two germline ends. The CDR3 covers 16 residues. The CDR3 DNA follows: TGTGCCAGCACCCGACTGACGGACGGACCCCCTGGCGAGCAGTACTTC. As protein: CASTRLTDGPPGEQYF.

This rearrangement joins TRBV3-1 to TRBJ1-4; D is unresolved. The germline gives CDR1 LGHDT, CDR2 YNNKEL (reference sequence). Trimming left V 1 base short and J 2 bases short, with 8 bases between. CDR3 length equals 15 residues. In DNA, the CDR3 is TGTGCCAGCAGCCAAGGAGGGTCCACTAATGAAAAACTGTTTTTT. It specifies CASSQGGSTNEKLFF.

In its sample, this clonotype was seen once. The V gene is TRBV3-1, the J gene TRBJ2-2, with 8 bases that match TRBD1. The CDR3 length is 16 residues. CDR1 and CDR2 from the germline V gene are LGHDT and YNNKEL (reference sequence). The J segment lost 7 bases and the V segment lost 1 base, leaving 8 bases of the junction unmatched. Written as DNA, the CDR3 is TGTGCCAGCAGCCAAGCCTCCAGGGGGCGTAGCGGGGAGCTGTTTTTT. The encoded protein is CASSQASRGRSGELFF.